The 9 T cell receptor beta chains below come from one sample, sequenced in a study of cytomegalovirus exposure and HLA in healthy donors. The PCR contained 60 Vbeta and 13 Jbeta primers. The table came from immunoSEQ multiplex PCR; TCRdb's copy has only in-frame clones and leaves some out. In the table there are 200,000 to 300,000 clones, roughly 80% of which are singletons. The sequenced sample consisted of PBMCs. The receptors here all came from a woman in her 40s in good health and CMV-seropositive.

This chain joins TRBV6-1 and TRBJ2-6; 8 bases map to TRBD1. Germline V gives CDR1 MNHNS, CDR2 SASEGT. J gave up 0 bases and V 3 bases, and 7 bases lay outside the gene matches. This CDR3 spans 18 amino acids. The CDR3 sequence is CASSDVSGGFSGANVLTF. The DNA for the CDR3 is TGTGCCAGCAGTGATGTGTCAGGGGGCTTCTCTGGGGCCAACGTCCTGACTTTC.

This clone was counted once. J is TRBJ2-5 and V is TRBV27; a weak D match, TRBD1 (5 bases). From germline, CDR1 is MNHEY and CDR2 SMNVEV (reference sequence). CDR3 length equals 15 residues. V was pared by 3 bases and J by 0 bases, with 11 bases between. CDR3 DNA: TGTGCCAGCAGTTTCCTGGACACTTACCAAGAGACCCAGTACTTC. Encoded protein: CASSFLDTYQETQYF.

The chain employs TRBV6-5 and TRBJ2-5; the match to TRBD1 covers 9 bases. Gene TRBJ2-7 matches the end of the DNA better, so the J call may be wrong. The CDR3 consists of 15 residues. CDR1 is MNHEY and CDR2 is SVGAGI in the germline V gene. CDR3 sequence: CASSLTGTGIDEQYF. The CDR3 DNA is TGTGCCAGCAGTTTGACCGGGACAGGGATCGACGAGCAGTACTTC.

The genes are TRBV14 and TRBJ1-1, with D unresolved. Germline lookup yields CDR1 SGHDN and CDR2 FVKESK. Trimming left V 1 base short and J 4 bases short, with 4 bases between. This CDR3 is built from 12 residues. The DNA of the CDR3 is TGTGCCAGCAGCCAAGGCGGCACTGAAGCTTTCTTT. Amino acids: CASSQGGTEAFF.

The genes are TRBV4-1 and TRBJ2-1, with TRBD2 matching over 9 bases. The CDR3 consists of 16 residues. V dropped 0 bases and J dropped 4; count of bases not matched to a gene: 4. Germline V lookup: CDR1 MGHRA, CDR2 YSYEKL. The chain's CDR3 is CASSQERTSDYNEQFF. The CDR3 bases are TGCGCCAGCAGCCAAGAGAGGACTAGCGATTACAATGAGCAGTTCTTC.

The chain employs TRBV30 and TRBJ2-7; 9 nucleotides agree with TRBD1. The germline V gene encodes CDR1 GTSNPN and CDR2 SVGIG (reference sequence). J gave up 4 bases and V 3 bases, and 7 bases lay outside the gene matches. This CDR3 comprises 14 residues. CDR3 sequence: CAWRDRGRGYEQYF. In nucleotides, the CDR3 is TGTGCCTGGAGGGACAGGGGTAGGGGATACGAGCAGTACTTC.

This chain uses TRBV4-1 with TRBJ2-3, with 8 bases lining up with TRBD2. This CDR3 has 17 amino acids. With 4 bases clipped from V and 3 bases from J, the junction kept 12 bases outside the gene matches. From germline, CDR1 is MGHRA and CDR2 YSYEKL. The CDR3: CASSPRREGHMTDTQYF. The CDR3, as DNA: TGCGCCAGCAGCCCCCGTCGGGAGGGTCATATGACAGATACGCAGTATTTT.

J is TRBJ2-2 and V is TRBV5-5, with 13 positions matching TRBD2. CDR3 length equals 17 residues. V was clipped by 5 bases and J by 3 bases; unmatched bases: 7. Germline assignment: CDR1 SGHKS and CDR2 YYEKEE (reference sequence). CDR3 region: CASSSRTSGGDTGELFF. In nucleotides, the CDR3 is TGTGCCAGCAGTTCCCGGACTAGCGGGGGTGACACCGGGGAGCTGTTTTTT.

This clone was detected only a few times. The chain employs TRBV7-2 and TRBJ1-3, with 8 bases fitting TRBD1. Trimming cost V 5 bases and J 1 base; bases outside gene matches: 4. The CDR3 sequence is 15 residues long. Germline loops: CDR1 SGHTA, CDR2 FQGNSA. CDR3 loop: CASSVRTGSGNTIYF. For the CDR3, the DNA is TGTGCCAGCAGCGTCCGGACAGGGTCTGGAAACACCATATATTTT. The full variable domain, rest sourced from reference TRBV7-2 and TRBJ1-3, is GAGVSQSPSNKVTEKGKDVELRCDPISGHTALYWYRQSLGQGLEFLIYFQGNSAPDKSGLPSDRFSAERTGGSVSTLTIQRTQQEDSAVYLCASSVRTGSGNTIYFGEGSWLTVV.